This section outlines one T cell receptor beta chain sequence together with its context. What antigen it recognizes has not been identified. Base qualities are not provided; no much larger clone lies one nucleotide away. The sample comes from a study of shared clonotypes between healthy human individuals (dated by TCRdb to about 2020). Looking at the study overall: Two women and a few men aged 18 to 49 years were included in the cohort. The study deeply sequenced blood TCR repertoires of about 5 healthy adults to estimate repertoire size and the extent of clonotype sharing between individuals. For each donor, three plates each were used for CD4 naive and CD4 memory, two plates were used for CD8 naive, and one plate was used for CD8 memory. Each donor's leukapheresis produced roughly between about 0.8 and 8.9 billion PBMCs. Different laboratories and diverse techniques were used to prepare libraries and sequence TCR repertoires, to increase sequencing depth and limit assay-specific biases. Broad study findings and their caveats: Only blood was sampled, and tissue TCR repertoires likely differ from those in blood. Estimated clonotype richness was generally larger for naive than for memory subsets. Based on pairwise subsampling, the degree of clonotype sharing among donors was expected to be affected by sequencing depth. Even with the large sequencing depth, rarefaction of the sorted-subset datasets indicated that sequencing was incomplete. About 4.5% of naive CD4, 3.5% of naive CD8, 2.3% of memory CD4, and 0.35% to 0.4% of memory CD8 clonotypes were shared across several donors. Because the study included a small number of donors, the genetic and exposure-history diversity represented was limited. Compared with non-shared clonotypes, the clonotypes found in all four sorted-subset donors had higher generation probabilities.

CD8 naive samples consisted of CD45RO-negative cells that were positively selected for CCR7, yielding a CD45RA+CCR7+ population without TemRA cells. Donors were healthy HIV-negative adults with no recently reported acute infections or vaccinations. All donors were Caucasian adults living in Nashville, Tennessee, USA. After blood collection by leukapheresis, PBMCs were isolated using Ficoll-Histopaque density gradient centrifugation and then cryopreserved in the vapor phase of liquid nitrogen. Purity and quantity of every magnetically sorted T cell population were checked by analytical flow cytometry. Each sorted fraction had its genomic DNA isolated and then quantified by UV absorbance on a Nanodrop 2000c. V is shortened by 1 base, J by 6 bases, and the region joining them spans 10 bases. CDR1 SEHNR and CDR2 FQNEAQ are derived from the germline V gene (reference sequence). From the cysteine up to the phenylalanine, the CDR3 has a length of 13 residues. Only CDR3 DNA is held: 39 bases, read in frame from base 1.

TCR CDR3 regions were amplified from genomic DNA by multiplex PCR using the deep immunoSEQ assay. For each cell subset, the extracted genomic DNA was distributed evenly across all wells of several immunoSEQ 96-well plates, and each plate served as one replicate. Each replicate PCR for sorted subsets received about 210 ng genomic DNA, equal to about 30,000 T cell genomes. Purified libraries were quantified with a Qubit 3.0 fluorometer, sized on a Bioanalyzer 2100, and re-quantified with the KAPA Library Quantification kit. Each immunoSEQ 96-well plate was sequenced on its own single-read 150-cycle Illumina NextSeq 550 flow cell. Per the authors' processing: Because only junctional sequences without quality scores were contained in the immunoSEQ output, filtering matching that applied to full-length reads could not be performed. Sequences were annotated with PyIR, a Python wrapper for IgBLAST v1.9, using IMGT germline references to assign V/J genes and CDR3. Reads were filtered out if the reads had weak V/J assignments (E-value above 1e-6), no CDR3, stop codons, out-of-frame junctions, or ambiguous translated residues. A V3J clonotype was defined by an identical inferred V gene, J gene, and CDR3 amino acid sequence. To compute the percentage overlap between repertoires, the number of shared unique clonotypes was divided by the size of the smaller repertoire. RTK rarefaction, the Chao1 estimator, and Recon v2.1 estimates of unobserved clonotypes were used to assess repertoire richness. OLGA was used to compute generation probabilities for all TCRbeta clonotypes that the gDNA method yielded from four donors. Imported from immuneACCESS, the table was reduced by TCRdb to in-frame sequences with V and J called. These copies leave out some clones; in studies compared against another copy, an unresolved V gene accounts for under half, and the cause of the remainder is not known. V and J calls and clone size are given by that table; D and trimming were obtained from the DNA. The sample data list hundreds of thousands of clones, and approximately 96% of these were observed just once. The ten largest clones represent more than 0.085% of the sample.

The chain couples TRBV7-9 to TRBJ2-7; the D call is tentative, TRBD1 or TRBD2, as each matches 6 bases. This clonotype was obtained from a woman aged 25 to 39 in good health. What was sequenced was naive CD8+ T cells sorted from blood. Sample cell subset or site, as interpreted from the label and publication: CD45RA+CCR7+. The CDR3 sequence is CASSLGGGFEQYF. The nucleotides are TGTGCCAGCAGCTTAGGAGGGGGGTTCGAGCAGTACTTC. Joined to the reference TRBV7-9 and TRBJ2-7 proteins, this CDR3 gives the full variable domain: DTGVSQNPRHKITKRGQNVTFRCDPISEHNRLYWYRQTLGQGPEFLTYFQNEAQLEKSRLLSDRFSAERPKGSFSTLEIQRTEQGDSAMYLCASSLGGGFEQYFGPGTRLTVT.